The 30 T cell receptor beta chains given below trace back to one sample, sequenced in a study of T cell responses to AZD1222 COVID-19 vaccine. Method: immunoSEQ multiplex PCR; TCRdb's copy keeps in-frame clones and lacks some. Among tens of thousands of clones listed, 70% to 90% were seen once. The sequencing here drew on peripheral blood, taken 28 days after the second AZD1222 dose. The receptors come from an adult who received the AZD1222 COVID-19 vaccine.

The chain uses TRBV6-5 and TRBJ1-5; tentative D call: TRBD1 (5 bases). V dropped 6 bases and J dropped 6 bases, with 15 bases sitting between them. This CDR3 contains 14 residues. Germline lookup yields CDR1 MNHEY and CDR2 SVGAGI. CDR3 protein: CASSAGRRGQPQHF. As DNA, the CDR3 is TGTGCCAGCAGCGCAGGGAGGAGGGGTCAGCCCCAGCATTTT.

The chain employs TRBV29-1 and TRBJ1-2; maybe TRBD1 (6 bases). The germline gives CDR1 SQVTM, CDR2 ANQGSEA. CDR3 length equals 12 residues. V lost 8 bases and J lost 2, with 12 bases in between. The CDR3 region is CSILTGNYGYTF. The CDR3 nucleotides read TGCAGCATTTTAACAGGGAACTATGGCTACACCTTC.

The chain is built from TRBV11-2 and TRBJ2-7, with D hard to call. V was clipped by 4 bases and J by 6 bases, with 4 bases between them. Germline lookup yields CDR1 SGHAT and CDR2 FQNNGV. This CDR3 contains 10 residues. CDR3 nucleotide sequence: TGTGCCAGCAGCTCCCGCGAGCAGTACTTC. Protein: CASSSREQYF.

The chain links TRBV19 to TRBJ2-1; D possibly corresponds to TRBD2 (5 bases). This CDR3 is built from 15 residues. Germline V gives CDR1 LNHDA, CDR2 SQIVND (reference sequence). The V and J ends lost 1 base and 1 base respectively, with 8 bases between them. The CDR3 region has the DNA TGTGCCAGTAGTATAGTTCGGGGTTCCTACAATGAGCAGTTCTTC. Encoded protein: CASSIVRGSYNEQFF.

The chain links TRBV19 to TRBJ2-3; D unclear. This CDR3 spans 14 amino acids. Germline CDR1 LNHDA, CDR2 SQIVND (reference sequence). Trimming removed 4 bases from V and 1 base from J, with 9 bases in between. The CDR3 DNA is TGTGCCAGTAGTAGCCAACTACGCACAGATACGCAGTATTTT. It is translated as CASSSQLRTDTQYF.

This chain connects TRBV2 to TRBJ2-2, with D possibly being TRBD1 or TRBD2 (6 bases each). The V gene lost 8 bases and the J gene lost 4 bases, with 14 bases spanning the gap. The CDR3 runs 14 residues. Germline V gene data show CDR1 as SNHLY and CDR2 as FYNNEI. This CDR3 reads CASLGGDGTGELFF. The CDR3 region has the DNA TGTGCCAGCTTGGGGGGCGACGGCACCGGGGAGCTGTTTTTT.

The chain carries TRBV6-5 and TRBJ1-1, with D perhaps matching TRBD1 (5 bases). Germline CDR1 reads MNHEY; CDR2 reads SVGAGI. V was shortened by 2 bases and J by 3 bases, with 7 bases between the two germline ends. The CDR3 spans 13 residues. The CDR3 loop reads CASSYDSDTEAFF. For the CDR3, the DNA is TGTGCCAGCAGTTACGACAGTGACACTGAAGCTTTCTTT.

The chain links TRBV3-1 (or the pseudogene TRBV3-2) to TRBJ1-3; D gene unclear. CDR1 and CDR2 from the germline V gene are LGHDT and YNNKEL (reference sequence). The CDR3 sequence is 16 residues long. V was trimmed by 1 base and J by 3 bases, leaving 13 bases between them. The CDR3 is CASSQVAGNFGNTIYF. CDR3 in DNA: TGTGCCAGCAGCCAAGTAGCGGGAAACTTTGGAAACACCATATATTTT.

This rearrangement joins TRBV2 to TRBJ1-5, with TRBD1 matching 9 bases. CDR1 is SNHLY and CDR2 is FYNNEI in the germline V gene. The junction had 3 bases not matched to a gene; V was cut back by 6 bases and J by 3 bases. CDR3 length: 14 residues. The CDR3 DNA sequence: TGTGCCAGCAGAAGGGACAGGGACAATCAGCCCCAGCATTTT. Its translation is CASRRDRDNQPQHF.

V gene TRBV6-1 combines with J gene TRBJ2-6; D is undetermined. V gave up 1 base and J gave up 0 bases, with 1 base separating them. The germline CDR1 and CDR2 sequences are MNHNS and SASEGT. The CDR3 is made up of 14 amino acids. The CDR3 DNA reads TGTGCCAGCAGTGAAGTCTCTGGGGCCAACGTCCTGACTTTC. Encoded protein: CASSEVSGANVLTF.

The chain recombines TRBV7-9 with TRBJ1-6, with 8 nucleotides matching TRBD1. In germline, CDR1 is SEHNR, CDR2 FQNEAQ (reference sequence). This CDR3 spans 15 amino acids. With V trimmed by 1 base and J by 9 bases, 5 bases remained unmatched. The CDR3 DNA reads TGTGCCAGCAGCTTAGTCCGGACAGGGCCTTCACCCCTCCACTTT. Its protein is CASSLVRTGPSPLHF. The variable domain in full, with the rest retrieved from reference TRBV7-9 and TRBJ1-6, is DTGVSQNPRHKITKRGQNVTFRCDPISEHNRLYWYRQTLGQGPEFLTYFQNEAQLEKSRLLSDRFSAERPKGSFSTLEIQRTEQGDSAMYLCASSLVRTGPSPLHFGNGTRLTVT.

This sequence joins TRBV6-6 and TRBJ1-1; D remains unclear. Germline CDR1 MNHNY, CDR2 SVGAGI (reference sequence). The CDR3 has 12 residues. V lost 0 bases, J lost 5 bases, and 4 bases lay in between. The CDR3 DNA reads TGTGCCAGCAGTTACTCGACTACTGAAGCTTTCTTT. This gives the protein CASSYSTTEAFF.

The chain joins TRBV7-9 to TRBJ2-3, with D tentatively TRBD1 (5 bases). This CDR3 contains 17 residues. Trimming stripped 4 bases from V and 1 base from J, with 18 bases between. CDR1 and CDR2 (germline): SEHNR, FQNEAQ (reference sequence). The CDR3 nucleotides are TGTGCCAGCAGCTCCCCCCCTGGACAACCAGGCACAGATACGCAGTATTTT. Its translation: CASSSPPGQPGTDTQYF.

This clone was counted once. The chain uses TRBV19 and TRBJ2-4; 7 bases line up with TRBD1. Germline V lookup: CDR1 LNHDA, CDR2 SQIVND (reference sequence). The CDR3 loop spans 15 amino acids. With V trimmed by 4 bases and J by 8 bases, 11 bases remained unmatched. The CDR3: CASSTTGATQDIQYF. The CDR3 DNA reads as TGTGCCAGTAGTACTACAGGGGCAACCCAGGACATTCAGTACTTC.

V gene TRBV11-2 combines with J gene TRBJ2-1; D is unresolved. CDR3 size: 15 residues. Germline CDR1 SGHAT, CDR2 FQNNGV. The germline V and J ends were trimmed by 2 bases and 4 bases, with 12 bases remaining between them. Here the CDR3 reads CASSLSGWMYNEQFF. Here the CDR3 DNA reads TGTGCCAGCAGCTTATCGGGTTGGATGTACAATGAGCAGTTCTTC.

The V gene is TRBV7-6, the J gene TRBJ2-5; 7 bases map to TRBD1. Germline V gene lookup returns CDR1 SGHVS and CDR2 FNYEAQ. V trimming: 0 bases; J trimming: 3 bases; junction bases outside the gene matches: 7. The CDR3 contains 16 residues. CDR3 protein: CASSLASGTGEETQYF. DNA of the CDR3: TGTGCCAGCAGCTTAGCGTCTGGCACAGGGGAAGAGACCCAGTACTTC.

The V call is TRBV2, the J call TRBJ1-1; D gene uncertain. Looked up from germline, CDR1 is SNHLY and CDR2 is FYNNEI. The CDR3 totals 11 residues. V lost 4 bases to trimming and J lost 3 bases, with 3 bases between them. CDR3 in DNA: TGTGCCAGCAGTGCCTACACTGAAGCTTTCTTT. Translating gives CASSAYTEAFF.

The chain recombines TRBV5-1 with TRBJ2-3; 9 nucleotides agree with TRBD1. There are 14 residues in the CDR3. The V gene's germline CDR1 is SGHRS and CDR2 YFSETQ. V lost 0 bases and J lost 6; bases outside the gene matches: 2. The CDR3 DNA reads as TGCGCCAGCAGCTTGGGACAGGGGGTTGATACGCAGTATTTT. Its protein is CASSLGQGVDTQYF.

This clone has only one observation. The genes are TRBV13 and TRBJ2-2; TRBD1 might be the D (6 bases). CDR1 is PRHDT, CDR2 FYEKMQ, per germline (reference sequence). The CDR3 loop spans 15 amino acids. Trimming removed 0 bases from V and 4 bases from J, with 9 bases in between. CDR3 nucleotides: TGTGCCAGCAGCTTAGGCTTGGGGGCCACCGGGGAGCTGTTTTTT. Translating gives CASSLGLGATGELFF.

V is TRBV18 and J is TRBJ1-5; D is unclear. In germline, CDR1 is KGHSH, CDR2 LQKENI. Trimming took off 3 bases at V and 2 bases at J, with 8 bases between the two ends. The CDR3 is 14 residues long. The CDR3 loop is CASSPLGGNQPQHF. The CDR3 nucleotides read TGTGCCAGCTCACCTCTCGGCGGCAATCAGCCCCAGCATTTT.

J is TRBJ1-6 and V is TRBV5-4; no clear D. This CDR3 region has 16 residues. V lost 3 bases and J 10 bases, leaving 20 bases between the germline ends. Germline V gives CDR1 SGHNT, CDR2 YYREEE (reference sequence). CDR3 in amino acids: CASSSELPGTGSPLHF. CDR3 nucleotides: TGTGCCAGCAGCTCCGAGCTTCCGGGAACTGGGTCACCCCTCCACTTT.

This rearrangement joins TRBV19 to TRBJ1-6, with 12 bases identical to TRBD1. J was trimmed by 7 bases and V by 7 bases; bases with no gene match: 8. The CDR3 spans 16 residues. Germline assignment: CDR1 LNHDA and CDR2 SQIVND (reference sequence). CDR3 region: CASNLGQGAWNSPLHF. CDR3 sequence (DNA): TGTGCCAGTAACTTGGGACAGGGGGCCTGGAATTCACCCCTCCACTTT.

The gene calls are TRBV5-4 and TRBJ1-2; a weak D match, TRBD1 (6 bases). Germline loops: CDR1 SGHNT, CDR2 YYREEE (reference sequence). This CDR3 has 14 amino acids. The V gene lost 2 bases and the J gene lost 1 base, with 9 bases spanning the gap. The CDR3 sequence is CASSFNRVNYGYTF. DNA of the CDR3: TGTGCCAGCAGCTTTAACAGGGTTAACTATGGCTACACCTTC.

V gene TRBV5-1 combines with J gene TRBJ2-7; D unclear. The germline CDR1 and CDR2 sequences are SGHRS and YFSETQ. V was cut by 5 bases and J by 6 bases, with 15 bases left in between. The length of the CDR3 is 13 residues. This CDR3 reads CASRGRIEGEQYF. The CDR3, as DNA: TGCGCCAGCAGAGGACGAATAGAAGGCGAGCAGTACTTC.

This chain joins TRBV12-3 or TRBV12-4 and TRBJ1-2; D unclear. Deletions cut 3 bases from V and 2 bases from J, with 7 bases between. This CDR3 has 13 residues. CDR3 in DNA: TGTGCCAGCAGTTTGGTTGGAAACTATGGCTACACCTTC. This encodes CASSLVGNYGYTF.

The chain employs TRBV6-5 and TRBJ2-7; TRBD1 matches 8 bases. From germline, CDR1 is MNHEY and CDR2 SVGAGI. The CDR3 runs to 15 residues. V shed 5 bases and J 4 bases; nucleotides not matched to a gene: 10. The CDR3 DNA sequence: TGTGCCAGCAGTCGAAACCAGGGGGCGCTTTACGAGCAGTACTTC. Residues: CASSRNQGALYEQYF.

The rearrangement links TRBV18 to TRBJ2-7; no clear D. CDR3 size: 14 residues. Deletions cut 6 bases from V and 6 bases from J, with 18 bases between. The germline V gene encodes CDR1 KGHSH and CDR2 LQKENI. This chain's CDR3 is CASSLQRQASEQYF. The CDR3 DNA sequence: TGTGCCAGCTCCCTCCAGAGACAAGCATCCGAGCAGTACTTC.

The rearrangement uses TRBV15 and TRBJ1-6; tentative D call: TRBD1 (5 bases). Trimming removed 3 bases from V and 0 bases from J, with 12 bases in between. Looked up from germline, CDR1 is LNHNV and CDR2 is YYDKDF (reference sequence). The CDR3 has 17 residues. This CDR3 is CATSRAGISSYNSPLHF. CDR3 in DNA: TGTGCCACCAGCAGGGCAGGGATTAGCTCCTATAATTCACCCCTCCACTTT. Full variable domain (remainder filled in from reference TRBV15 and TRBJ1-6): DAMVIQNPRYQVTQFGKPVTLSCSQTLNHNVMYWYQQKSSQAPKLLFHYYDKDFNNEADTPDNFQSRRPNTSFCFLDIRSPGLGDTAMYLCATSRAGISSYNSPLHFGNGTRLTVT.

The rearrangement uses TRBV7-2 and TRBJ2-7; the D call may be TRBD1 or TRBD2 (5 bases each). This CDR3 is 18 amino acids long. The germline CDR1 and CDR2 sequences are SGHTA and FQGNSA. Trimming removed 4 bases from V and 6 bases from J, with 28 bases in between. The CDR3 sequence: CASSSEWETGTLALEQYF. The CDR3 DNA sequence: TGTGCCAGCAGCTCTGAATGGGAAACCGGGACGCTAGCCCTCGAGCAGTACTTC.

V gene TRBV4-1 combines with J gene TRBJ1-1; D is possibly TRBD1 (6 bases). V lost 6 bases and J lost 0, with 11 bases in between. Germline CDR1 MGHRA, CDR2 YSYEKL. CDR3 length: 14 residues. This CDR3 is CASSKGDMNTEAFF. Written as DNA, the CDR3 is TGCGCCAGCAGTAAAGGGGACATGAACACTGAAGCTTTCTTT.